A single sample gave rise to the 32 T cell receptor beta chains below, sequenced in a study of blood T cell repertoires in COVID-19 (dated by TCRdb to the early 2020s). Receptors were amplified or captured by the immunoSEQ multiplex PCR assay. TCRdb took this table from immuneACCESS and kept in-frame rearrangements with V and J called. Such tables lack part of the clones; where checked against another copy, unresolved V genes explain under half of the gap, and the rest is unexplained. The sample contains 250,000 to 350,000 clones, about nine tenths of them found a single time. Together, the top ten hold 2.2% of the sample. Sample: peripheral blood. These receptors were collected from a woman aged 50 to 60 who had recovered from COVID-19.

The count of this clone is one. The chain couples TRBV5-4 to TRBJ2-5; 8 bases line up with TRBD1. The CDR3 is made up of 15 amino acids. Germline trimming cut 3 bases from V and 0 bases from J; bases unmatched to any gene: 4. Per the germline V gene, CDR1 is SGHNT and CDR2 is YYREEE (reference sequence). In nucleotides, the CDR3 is TGTGCCAGCAGCTCCCCACAGGGGGACCAAGAGACCCAGTACTTC. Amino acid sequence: CASSSPQGDQETQYF. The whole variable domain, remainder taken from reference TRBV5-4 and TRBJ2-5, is ETGVTQSPTHLIKTRGQQVTLRCSSQSGHNTVSWYQQALGQGPQFIFQYYREEENGRGNFPPRFSGLQFPNYSSELNVNALELDDSALYLCASSSPQGDQETQYFGPGTRLLVL.

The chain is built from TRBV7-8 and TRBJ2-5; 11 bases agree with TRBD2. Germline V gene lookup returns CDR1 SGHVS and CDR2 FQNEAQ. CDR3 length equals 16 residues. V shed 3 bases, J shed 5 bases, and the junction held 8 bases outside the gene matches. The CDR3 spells CASSFYTSGRGETQYF. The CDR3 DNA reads TGTGCCAGCAGCTTTTATACTAGCGGGAGAGGTGAGACCCAGTACTTC.

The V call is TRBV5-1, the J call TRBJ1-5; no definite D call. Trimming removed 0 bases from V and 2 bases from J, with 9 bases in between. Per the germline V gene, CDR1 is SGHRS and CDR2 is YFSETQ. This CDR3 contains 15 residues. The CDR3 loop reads CASSLGVQGNQPQHF. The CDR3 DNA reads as TGCGCCAGCAGCTTGGGAGTCCAGGGCAATCAGCCCCAGCATTTT.

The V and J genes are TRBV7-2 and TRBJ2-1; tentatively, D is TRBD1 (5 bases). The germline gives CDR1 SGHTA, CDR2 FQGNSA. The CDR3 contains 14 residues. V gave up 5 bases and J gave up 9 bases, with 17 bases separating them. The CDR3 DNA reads TGTGCCAGCAGCAAGGGCCTCCTTCAGGGTGAGCAGTTCTTC. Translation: CASSKGLLQGEQFF. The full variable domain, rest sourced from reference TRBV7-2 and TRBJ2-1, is GAGVSQSPSNKVTEKGKDVELRCDPISGHTALYWYRQSLGQGLEFLIYFQGNSAPDKSGLPSDRFSAERTGGSVSTLTIQRTQQEDSAVYLCASSKGLLQGEQFFGPGTRLTVL.

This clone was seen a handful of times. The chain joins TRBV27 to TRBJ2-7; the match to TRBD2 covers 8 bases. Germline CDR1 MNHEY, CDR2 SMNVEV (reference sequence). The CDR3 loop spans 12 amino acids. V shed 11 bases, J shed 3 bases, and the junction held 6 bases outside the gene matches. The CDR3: CASRGLGYEQYF. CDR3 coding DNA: TGTGCCTCCCGGGGACTAGGCTACGAGCAGTACTTC.

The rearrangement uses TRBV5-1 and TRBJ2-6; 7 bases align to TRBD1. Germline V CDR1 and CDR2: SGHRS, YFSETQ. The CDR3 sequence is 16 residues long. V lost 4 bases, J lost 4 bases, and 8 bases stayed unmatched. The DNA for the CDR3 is TGCGCCAGCAGCCGGGACAGCCTTTTAGGGGCCAACGTCCTGACTTTC. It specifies CASSRDSLLGANVLTF.

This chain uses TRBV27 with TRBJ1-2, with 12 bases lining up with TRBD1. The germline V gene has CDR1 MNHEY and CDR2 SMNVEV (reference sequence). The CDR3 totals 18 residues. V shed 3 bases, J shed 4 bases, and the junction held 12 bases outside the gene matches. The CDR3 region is CASSLSRGQGAFGYGYTF. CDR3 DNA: TGTGCCAGCAGTTTGAGTCGGGGACAGGGGGCGTTCGGCTATGGCTACACCTTC.

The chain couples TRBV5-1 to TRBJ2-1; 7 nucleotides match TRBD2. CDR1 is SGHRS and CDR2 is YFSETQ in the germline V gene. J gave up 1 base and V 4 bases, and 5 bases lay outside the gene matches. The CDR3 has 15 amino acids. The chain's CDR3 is CASSPSGGSYNEQFF. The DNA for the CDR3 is TGCGCCAGCAGCCCTTCCGGGGGGTCCTACAATGAGCAGTTCTTC.

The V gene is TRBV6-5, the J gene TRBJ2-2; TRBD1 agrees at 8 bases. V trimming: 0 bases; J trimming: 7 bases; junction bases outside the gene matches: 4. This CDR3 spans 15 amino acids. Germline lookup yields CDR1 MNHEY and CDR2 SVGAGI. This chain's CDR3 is CASSYSTGESGELFF. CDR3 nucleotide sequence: TGTGCCAGCAGTTACTCGACAGGGGAAAGCGGGGAGCTGTTTTTT.

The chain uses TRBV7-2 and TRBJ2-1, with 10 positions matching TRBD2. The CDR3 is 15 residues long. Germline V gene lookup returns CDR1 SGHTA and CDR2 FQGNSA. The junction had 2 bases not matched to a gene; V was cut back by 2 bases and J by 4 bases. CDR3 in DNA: TGTGCCAGCAGCTTAATAGCGGGGGGTTACAATGAGCAGTTCTTC. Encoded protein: CASSLIAGGYNEQFF.

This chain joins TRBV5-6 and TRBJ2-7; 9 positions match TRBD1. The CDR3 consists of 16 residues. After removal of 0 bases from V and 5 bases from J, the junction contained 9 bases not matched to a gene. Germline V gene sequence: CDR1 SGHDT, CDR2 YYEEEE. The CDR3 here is CASSLEAGTGFHEQYF. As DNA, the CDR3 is TGTGCCAGCAGCTTGGAAGCTGGGACAGGGTTTCACGAGCAGTACTTC.

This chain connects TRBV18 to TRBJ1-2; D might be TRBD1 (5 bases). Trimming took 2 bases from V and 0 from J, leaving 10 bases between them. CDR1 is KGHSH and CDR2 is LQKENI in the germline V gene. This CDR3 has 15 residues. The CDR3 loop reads CASSPETAANYGYTF. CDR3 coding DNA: TGTGCCAGCTCACCAGAGACAGCAGCTAACTATGGCTACACCTTC.

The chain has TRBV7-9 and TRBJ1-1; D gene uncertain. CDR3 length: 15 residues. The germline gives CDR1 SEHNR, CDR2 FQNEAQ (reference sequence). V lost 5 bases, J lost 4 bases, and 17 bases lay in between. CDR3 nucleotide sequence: TGTGCCAGCAGCAGTACCCTCTCGGTCCTCACTGAAGCTTTCTTT. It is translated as CASSSTLSVLTEAFF.

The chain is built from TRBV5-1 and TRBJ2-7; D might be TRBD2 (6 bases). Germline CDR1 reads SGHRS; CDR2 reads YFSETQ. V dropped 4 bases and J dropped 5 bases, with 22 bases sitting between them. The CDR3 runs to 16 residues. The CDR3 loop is CASSVAREPRRDEQYF. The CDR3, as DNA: TGCGCCAGCAGCGTGGCCCGGGAGCCCCGTAGGGACGAGCAGTACTTC.

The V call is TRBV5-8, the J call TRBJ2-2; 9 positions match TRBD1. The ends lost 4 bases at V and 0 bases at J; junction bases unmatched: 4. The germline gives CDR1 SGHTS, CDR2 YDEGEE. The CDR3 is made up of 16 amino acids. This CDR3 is CASSPDRGTNTGELFF. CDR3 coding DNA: TGTGCCAGCAGCCCGGACAGGGGCACGAACACCGGGGAGCTGTTTTTT.

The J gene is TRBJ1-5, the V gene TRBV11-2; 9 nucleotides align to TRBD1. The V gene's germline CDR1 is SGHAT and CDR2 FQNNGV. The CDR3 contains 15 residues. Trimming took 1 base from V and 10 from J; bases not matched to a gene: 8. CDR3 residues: CASSLGQDRGYPQHF. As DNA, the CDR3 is TGTGCCAGCAGCTTAGGTCAGGACAGGGGATATCCCCAGCATTTT.

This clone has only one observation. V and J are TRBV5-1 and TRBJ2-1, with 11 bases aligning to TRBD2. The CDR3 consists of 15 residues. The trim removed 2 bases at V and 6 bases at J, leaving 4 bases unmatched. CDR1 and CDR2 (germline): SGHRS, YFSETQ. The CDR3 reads CASSFSGGAGNEQFF. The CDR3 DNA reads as TGCGCCAGCAGCTTTAGCGGGGGGGCGGGCAATGAGCAGTTCTTC.

The CDR3: CASSLFSGQYNEQFF. The CDR3 DNA is TGCGCCAGCAGCTTGTTTAGCGGCCAGTACAATGAGCAGTTCTTC. The rearrangement uses TRBV5-1 and TRBJ2-1; a possible D gene is TRBD2 (6 bases). Trimming removed 1 base from V and 4 bases from J, with 12 bases in between. The CDR3 extends over 15 amino acids. Germline CDR1 is SGHRS and CDR2 is YFSETQ.

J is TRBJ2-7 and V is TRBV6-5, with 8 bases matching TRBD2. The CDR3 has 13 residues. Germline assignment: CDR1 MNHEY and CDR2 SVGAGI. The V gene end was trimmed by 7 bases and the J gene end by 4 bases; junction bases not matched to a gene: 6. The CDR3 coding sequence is TGTGCCAGCAAGCCTGCGGGGGGTTACGAGCAGTACTTC. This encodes CASKPAGGYEQYF.

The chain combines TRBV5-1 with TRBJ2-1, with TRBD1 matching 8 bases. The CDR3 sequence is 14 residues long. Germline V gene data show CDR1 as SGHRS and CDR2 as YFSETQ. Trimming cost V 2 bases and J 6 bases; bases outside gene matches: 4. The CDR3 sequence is CASSFLTGGNEQFF. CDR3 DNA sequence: TGCGCCAGCAGCTTTCTAACAGGGGGCAATGAGCAGTTCTTC.

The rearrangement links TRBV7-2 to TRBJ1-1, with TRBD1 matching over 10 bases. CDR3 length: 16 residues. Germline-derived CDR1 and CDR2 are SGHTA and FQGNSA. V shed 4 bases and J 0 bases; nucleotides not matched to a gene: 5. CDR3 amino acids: CASSSETGGLNTEAFF. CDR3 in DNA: TGTGCCAGCAGCTCCGAGACAGGGGGCCTGAACACTGAAGCTTTCTTT.

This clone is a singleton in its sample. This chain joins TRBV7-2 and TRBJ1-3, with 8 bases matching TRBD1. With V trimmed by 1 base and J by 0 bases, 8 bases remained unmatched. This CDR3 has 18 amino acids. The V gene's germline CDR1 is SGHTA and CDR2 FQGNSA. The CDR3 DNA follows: TGTGCCAGCAGCTTAGTCGCGGCAGGGGGCCTCTCTGGAAACACCATATATTTT. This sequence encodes CASSLVAAGGLSGNTIYF.

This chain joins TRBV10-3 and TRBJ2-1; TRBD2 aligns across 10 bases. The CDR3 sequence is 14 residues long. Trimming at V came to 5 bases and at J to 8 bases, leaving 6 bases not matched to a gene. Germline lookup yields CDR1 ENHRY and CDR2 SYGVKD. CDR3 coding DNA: TGTGCCATCAGTAGCGGGAGGGCCGACCATGAGCAGTTCTTC. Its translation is CAISSGRADHEQFF.

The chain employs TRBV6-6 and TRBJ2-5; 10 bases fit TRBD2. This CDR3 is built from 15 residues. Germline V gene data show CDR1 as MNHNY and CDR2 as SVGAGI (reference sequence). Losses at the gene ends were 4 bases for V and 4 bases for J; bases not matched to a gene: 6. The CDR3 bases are TGTGCCAGCAGTTCCACAAGCGGGAGGGGAGAGACCCAGTACTTC. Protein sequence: CASSSTSGRGETQYF.

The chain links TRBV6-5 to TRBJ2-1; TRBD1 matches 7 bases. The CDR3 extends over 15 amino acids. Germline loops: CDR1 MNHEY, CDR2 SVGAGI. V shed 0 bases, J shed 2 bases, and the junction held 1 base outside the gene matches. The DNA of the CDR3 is TGTGCCAGCAGTTACTCGGGGACAGCCTACAATGAGCAGTTCTTC. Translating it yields CASSYSGTAYNEQFF.

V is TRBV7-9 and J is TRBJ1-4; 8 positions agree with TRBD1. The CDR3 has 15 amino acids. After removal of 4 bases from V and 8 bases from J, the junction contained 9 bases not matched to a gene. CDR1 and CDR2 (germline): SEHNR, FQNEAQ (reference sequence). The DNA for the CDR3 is TGTGCCAGCAGCTCCTGGACAGGGTTAGGAGAAAAACTGTTTTTT. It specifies CASSSWTGLGEKLFF.

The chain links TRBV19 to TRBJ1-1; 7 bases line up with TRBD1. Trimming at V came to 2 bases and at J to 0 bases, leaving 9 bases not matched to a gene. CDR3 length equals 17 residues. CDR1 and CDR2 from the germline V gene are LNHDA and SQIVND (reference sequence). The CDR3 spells CASSIFSPGQMNTEAFF. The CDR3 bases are TGTGCCAGTAGTATATTCTCGCCGGGACAGATGAACACTGAAGCTTTCTTT.

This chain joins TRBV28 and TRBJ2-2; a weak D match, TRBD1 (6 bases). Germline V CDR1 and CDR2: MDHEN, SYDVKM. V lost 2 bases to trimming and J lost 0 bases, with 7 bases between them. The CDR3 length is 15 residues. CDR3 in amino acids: CASSLGTPNTGELFF. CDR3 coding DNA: TGTGCCAGCAGTTTAGGGACACCGAACACCGGGGAGCTGTTTTTT.

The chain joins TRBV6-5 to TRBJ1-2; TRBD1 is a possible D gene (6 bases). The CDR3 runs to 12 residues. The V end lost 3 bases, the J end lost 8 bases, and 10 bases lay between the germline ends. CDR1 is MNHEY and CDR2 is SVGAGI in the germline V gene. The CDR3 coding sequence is TGTGCCAGCAGTTATCAGGGGCGAGGCTACACCTTC. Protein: CASSYQGRGYTF.

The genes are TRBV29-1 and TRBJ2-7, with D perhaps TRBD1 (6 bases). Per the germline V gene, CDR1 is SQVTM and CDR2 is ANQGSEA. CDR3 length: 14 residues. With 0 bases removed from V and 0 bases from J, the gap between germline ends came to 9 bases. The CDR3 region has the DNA TGCAGCGTTGAAGAGGGGACATTCTCCTACGAGCAGTACTTC. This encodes CSVEEGTFSYEQYF.

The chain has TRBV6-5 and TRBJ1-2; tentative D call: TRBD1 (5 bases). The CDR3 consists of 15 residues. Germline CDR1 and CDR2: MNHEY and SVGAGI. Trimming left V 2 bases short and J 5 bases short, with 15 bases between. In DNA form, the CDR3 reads TGTGCCAGCAGTTACGGGGACTCTCCTGGTTATGGCTACACCTTC. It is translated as CASSYGDSPGYGYTF.

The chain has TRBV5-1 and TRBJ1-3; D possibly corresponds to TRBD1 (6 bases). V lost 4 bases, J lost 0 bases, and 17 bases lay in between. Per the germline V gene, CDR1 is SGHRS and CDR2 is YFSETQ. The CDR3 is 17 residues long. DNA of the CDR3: TGCGCCAGCAGCATCGCTGGACAGCCTACCTCTGGAAACACCATATATTTT. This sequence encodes CASSIAGQPTSGNTIYF. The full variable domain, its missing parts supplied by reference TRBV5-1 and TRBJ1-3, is KAGVTQTPRYLIKTRGQQVTLSCSPISGHRSVSWYQQTPGQGLQFLFEYFSETQRNKGNFPGRFSGRQFSNSRSEMNVSTLELGDSALYLCASSIAGQPTSGNTIYFGEGSWLTVV.